Below, one T cell receptor beta chain is given with its context. The V end was cut by 4 bases, the J end by 1 base, with 20 bases between. The CDR3 spans 18 residues. Germline CDR1 MDHEN, CDR2 SYDVKM. TCRdb reprocessed the 5' RACE reads via MiXCR and lists one record per CDR3 protein. The sample has under 300,000 distinct CDR3 sequences, around 10% seen once. The data derive from a study of T-cell memory formation after mild COVID-19. J is TRBJ1-3 and V is TRBV28; D is uncertain. The sequenced sample was PBMCs or a T cell subset sorted from them (not recorded which). The TCR was taken from a man between 18 and 29 years old who had mild COVID-19 (a few samples of this study predate the infection). Cell type and time point are not known. DNA of the CDR3: TGTGCCAGCAGTTCTTACTGGGTCCACTCAGTATCTGGAAACACCATATATTTT. Its protein is CASSSYWVHSVSGNTIYF.